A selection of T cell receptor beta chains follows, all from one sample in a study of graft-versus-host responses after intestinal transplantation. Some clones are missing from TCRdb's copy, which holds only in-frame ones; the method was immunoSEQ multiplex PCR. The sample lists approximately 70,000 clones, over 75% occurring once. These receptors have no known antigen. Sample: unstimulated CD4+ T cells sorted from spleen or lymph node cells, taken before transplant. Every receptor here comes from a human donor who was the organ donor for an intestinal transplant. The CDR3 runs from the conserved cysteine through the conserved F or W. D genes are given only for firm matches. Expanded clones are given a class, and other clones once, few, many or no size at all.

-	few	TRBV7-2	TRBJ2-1	CASSLAVLRRNEQFF	TGTGCCAGCAGCTTAGCTGTGCTCAGGCGCAATGAGCAGTTCTTC
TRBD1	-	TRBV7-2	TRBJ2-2	CASSQHQGANTGELFF	TGTGCCAGCAGCCAACACCAGGGGGCGAACACCGGGGAGCTGTTTTTT
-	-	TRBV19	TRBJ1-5	CASMVRQANQPQHF	TGTGCCAGTATGGTGCGACAGGCGAATCAGCCCCAGCATTTT
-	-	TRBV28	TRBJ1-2	CASKDSAIYGYTF	TGTGCCAGCAAGGACAGTGCAATCTATGGCTACACCTTC
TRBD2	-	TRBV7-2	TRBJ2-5	CASSLIRGGSETQYF	TGTGCCAGCAGCTTAATACGGGGGGGGTCAGAGACCCAGTACTTC
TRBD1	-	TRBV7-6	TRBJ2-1	CASSLTTGQVLDEQFF	TGTGCCAGCAGCCTTACTACGGGACAGGTCCTCGATGAGCAGTTCTTC
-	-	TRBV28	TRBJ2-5	CASSRTLGGQETQYF	TGTGCCAGCAGCCGGACACTCGGTGGGCAAGAGACCCAGTACTTC
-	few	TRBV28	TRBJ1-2	CASSLSSYGYTF	TGTGCCAGCAGTTTATCCAGCTATGGCTACACCTTC
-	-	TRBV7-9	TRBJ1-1	CASSGQTGITEAFF	TGTGCCAGCAGCGGACAGACGGGAATCACTGAAGCTTTCTTT
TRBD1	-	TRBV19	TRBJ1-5	CASSIGTGSSNQPQHF	TGTGCCAGTAGTATTGGGACAGGGTCTAGCAATCAGCCCCAGCATTTT
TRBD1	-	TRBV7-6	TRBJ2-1	CASSLVQGFPGNEQFF	TGTGCCAGCAGCTTAGTACAGGGGTTCCCTGGGAATGAGCAGTTCTTC
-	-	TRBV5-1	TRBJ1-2	CASSYEGMLGGYTF	TGCGCCAGCAGCTATGAGGGTATGTTGGGTGGCTACACCTTC
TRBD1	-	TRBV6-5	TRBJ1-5	CASRSDRGQPQHF	TGTGCCAGCAGATCTGACAGGGGTCAGCCCCAGCATTTT
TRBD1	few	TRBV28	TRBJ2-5	CASSSRQGETQYF	TGTGCCAGCAGTTCGCGACAGGGGGAGACCCAGTACTTC
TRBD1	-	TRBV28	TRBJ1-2	CASSLTGGFGYTF	TGTGCCAGCAGTCTGACAGGGGGCTTTGGCTACACCTTC
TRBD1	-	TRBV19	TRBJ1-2	CASSPGPGQGNYGYTF	TGTGCCAGTAGTCCGGGCCCGGGACAGGGAAACTATGGCTACACCTTC
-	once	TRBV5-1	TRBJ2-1	CASSRSGSNEQFF	TGCGCCAGCAGCCGGTCGGGGAGCAATGAGCAGTTCTTC
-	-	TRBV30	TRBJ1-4	CAWIGQGNEKLFF	TGTGCCTGGATCGGGCAGGGGAATGAAAAACTGTTTTTT
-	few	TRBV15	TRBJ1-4	CATSRGLTVGEKLFF	TGTGCCACCAGCAGAGGTCTAACGGTGGGCGAAAAACTGTTTTTT
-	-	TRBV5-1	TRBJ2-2	CASSLVQGTSGELFF	TGCGCCAGCAGCTTGGTACAGGGAACGAGCGGGGAGCTGTTTTTT
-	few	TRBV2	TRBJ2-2	CASSEFGAENTGELFF	TGTGCCAGCAGTGAATTTGGAGCCGAGAACACCGGGGAGCTGTTTTTT
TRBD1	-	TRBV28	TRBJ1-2	CASSFGRRAGGYGYTF	TGTGCCAGCAGTTTTGGCCGGAGGGCAGGGGGCTATGGCTACACCTTC
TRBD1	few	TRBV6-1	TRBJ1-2	CANQGAPGYGYTF	TGTGCCAACCAGGGGGCCCCAGGGTATGGCTACACCTTC
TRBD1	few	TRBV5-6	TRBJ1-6	CASSLGTGNSPLHF	TGTGCCAGCAGCTTGGGGACAGGTAATTCACCCCTCCACTTT
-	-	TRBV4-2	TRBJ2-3	CASSQDHGSSFTDTQYF	TGTGCCAGCAGCCAAGATCACGGGTCGAGCTTCACAGATACGCAGTATTTT
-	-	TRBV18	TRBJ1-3	CASSLARSSSSGNTIYF	TGTGCCAGCTCACTCGCGAGGTCCTCTTCCTCTGGAAACACCATATATTTT
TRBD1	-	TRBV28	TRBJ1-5	CASSPGTGWYQPQHF	TGTGCCAGCAGTCCCGGGACAGGGTGGTATCAGCCCCAGCATTTT
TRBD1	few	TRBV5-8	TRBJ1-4	CASRSLQGTGNEKLFF	TGTGCCAGCAGATCCCTACAGGGGACCGGCAATGAAAAACTGTTTTTT
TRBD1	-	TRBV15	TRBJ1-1	CATSGPGQKLNTEAFF	TGTGCCACCAGCGGGCCGGGACAGAAACTGAACACTGAAGCTTTCTTT
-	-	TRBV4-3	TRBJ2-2	CASSQDWRRVTGELFF	TGCGCCAGCAGCCAAGATTGGAGGCGGGTCACCGGGGAGCTGTTTTTT
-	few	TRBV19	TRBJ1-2	CASKASGDYGYTF	TGTGCCAGTAAAGCGTCAGGGGACTATGGCTACACCTTC
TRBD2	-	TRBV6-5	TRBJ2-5	CASSYGSGLVEETQYF	TGTGCCAGCAGTTACGGGTCGGGACTAGTCGAAGAGACCCAGTACTTC
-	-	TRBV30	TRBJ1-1	CACRGFEAFF	TGTGCCTGTCGGGGGTTTGAAGCTTTCTTT
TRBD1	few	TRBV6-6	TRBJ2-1	CASSPRQGAKEQFF	TGTGCCAGCAGTCCGCGACAGGGGGCCAAGGAGCAGTTCTTC
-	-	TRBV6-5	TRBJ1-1	CASSQGRAAFF	TGTGCCAGCAGCCAGGGTCGTGCGGCTTTCTTT
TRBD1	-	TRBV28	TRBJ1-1	CASTPGGMWTEAFF	TGTGCCAGCACCCCAGGGGGCATGTGGACTGAAGCTTTCTTT
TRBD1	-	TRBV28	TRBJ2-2	CASSLGGTGFAGELFF	TGTGCCAGCAGTTTAGGCGGGACAGGGTTCGCCGGGGAGCTGTTTTTT
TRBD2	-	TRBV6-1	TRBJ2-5	CASSEISSGGKTQYF	TGTGCCAGCAGTGAAATCTCTAGCGGGGGGAAGACCCAGTACTTC
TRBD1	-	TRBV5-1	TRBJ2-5	CASSRSQGRGETQYF	TGCGCCAGCAGCCGTTCACAGGGGCGAGGAGAGACCCAGTACTTC
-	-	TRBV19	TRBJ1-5	CASIPTGVTGYQPQHF	TGTGCCAGTATCCCGACCGGCGTGACAGGCTATCAGCCCCAGCATTTT
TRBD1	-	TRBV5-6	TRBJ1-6	CASSLRTGGWNSPLHF	TGTGCCAGCAGCTTGCGTACAGGGGGATGGAATTCACCCCTCCACTTT
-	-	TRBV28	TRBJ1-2	CATTPGGNYGYTF	TGTGCCACTACCCCTGGCGGAAACTATGGCTACACCTTC
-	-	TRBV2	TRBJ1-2	CASSDTGFGYTF	TGTGCCAGCAGTGATACAGGGTTTGGCTACACCTTC
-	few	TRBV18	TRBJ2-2	CASSPYSIQNTGELFF	TGTGCCAGCTCACCATATTCAATACAGAACACCGGGGAGCTGTTTTTT
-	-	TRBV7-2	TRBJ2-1	CASSLGVLTNNEQFF	TGTGCCAGCAGCTTAGGGGTTCTGACAAACAATGAGCAGTTCTTC
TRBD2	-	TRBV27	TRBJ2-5	CASSFLAGGLETQYF	TGTGCCAGCAGTTTTTTGGCGGGGGGGCTGGAGACCCAGTACTTC